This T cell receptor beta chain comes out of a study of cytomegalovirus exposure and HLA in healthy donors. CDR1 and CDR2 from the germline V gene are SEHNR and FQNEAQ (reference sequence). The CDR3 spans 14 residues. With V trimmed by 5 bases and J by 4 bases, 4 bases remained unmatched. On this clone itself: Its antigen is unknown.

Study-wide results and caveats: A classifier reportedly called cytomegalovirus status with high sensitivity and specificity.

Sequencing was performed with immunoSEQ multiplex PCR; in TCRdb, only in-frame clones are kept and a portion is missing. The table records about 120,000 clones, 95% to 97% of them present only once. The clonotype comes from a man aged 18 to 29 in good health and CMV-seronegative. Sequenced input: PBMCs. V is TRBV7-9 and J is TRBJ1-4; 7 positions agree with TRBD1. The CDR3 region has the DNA TGTGCCAGCAGCCCCACAGGGGATAATGAAAAACTGTTTTTT. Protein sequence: CASSPTGDNEKLFF.